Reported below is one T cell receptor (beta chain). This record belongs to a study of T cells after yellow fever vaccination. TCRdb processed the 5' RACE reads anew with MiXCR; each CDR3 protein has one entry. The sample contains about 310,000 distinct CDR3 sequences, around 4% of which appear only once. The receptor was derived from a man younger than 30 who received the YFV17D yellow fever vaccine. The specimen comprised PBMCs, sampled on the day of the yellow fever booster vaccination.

The DNA of the CDR3 is TGCGCCAGCAGCCAGGGGGTGTCGCAGGGGCCGAATCGTTCAACTGAAGCTTTCTTT. Amino acid sequence: CASSQGVSQGPNRSTEAFF. The rearrangement uses TRBV4-1 and TRBJ1-1; D perhaps matches TRBD1 (6 bases). CDR3 length: 19 residues. Trimming pared 3 bases from V and 5 bases from J, leaving 28 bases between. The V gene's germline CDR1 is MGHRA and CDR2 YSYEKL.